These 8 T cell receptor beta chains came from one sample sequenced in a study of naive and memory T cell subsets. The antigens of these receptors remain unknown. Findings and limits, study-wide: Naive repertoires, especially CD8, held a few larger clonotypes, possibly memory cells re-expressing CD45RA.

An equimolar mix of two oligonucleotides served as the beta constant-region primer for TRBC1 and TRBC2. Ligated cDNA was amplified by four rounds of PCR with nested alpha and beta constant-region primers and SP2. From the UMI-ligation and nested PCR reads, TCRdb called clonotypes with MiXCR, one entry per CDR3 protein. The table has about 160,000 distinct CDR3 sequences, roughly 20% seen once; the top ten hold 0.085% to 0.11%. Sequenced material: naive CD4+ T cells from blood. The receptors were sampled from a human donor in good health.

The rearrangement uses TRBV27 and TRBJ2-1, with a possible D match to TRBD2 (6 bases). This CDR3 is 13 amino acids long. V dropped 11 bases and J dropped 2 bases, with 13 bases sitting between them. Germline V gene sequence: CDR1 MNHEY, CDR2 SMNVEV (reference sequence). The CDR3 region has the DNA TGTGCCCCCGGAGGGTCGACCTACAATGAGCAGTTCTTC. Encoded protein: CAPGGSTYNEQFF.

J is TRBJ1-1 and V is TRBV29-1, with D uncertain. In germline, CDR1 is SQVTM, CDR2 ANQGSEA. CDR3 length equals 11 residues. Trimming stripped 6 bases from V and 1 base from J, with 6 bases between. The CDR3 sequence: CSVYRNTEAFF. The CDR3 DNA sequence: TGCAGCGTCTACAGGAACACTGAAGCTTTCTTT.

To note about this clonotype: The junction and the germline gene differ at one end; a read error may be behind it. The chain is built from TRBV12-3 or TRBV12-4 and TRBJ2-3; TRBD2 matches 7 bases. The CDR3 has 15 residues. The CDR3 DNA follows: TGTGCCAGCAAGTTTGCTAGCGGATCCACAGATAAGCAGTATTTT. This encodes CASKFASGSTDKQYF.

CDR3 nucleotide sequence: TGTGCCAGCCTCTCGTTTGGACTAGCGGGGCACAATGAGCAGTTCTTC. Its protein product is CASLSFGLAGHNEQFF. The V call is TRBV28, the J call TRBJ2-1; 12 positions match TRBD2. The germline V gene encodes CDR1 MDHEN and CDR2 SYDVKM. This CDR3 has 16 amino acids. Trimming removed 8 bases from V and 5 bases from J; junction bases left unmatched: 10.

The chain uses TRBV7-3 and TRBJ2-1; possible D gene TRBD2, 6 bases. Germline values: CDR1 SGHTA, CDR2 FQGTGA. The CDR3 contains 12 residues. V gave up 5 bases and J gave up 10 bases, with 12 bases separating them. CDR3 bases: TGTGCCAGCAGCCCCGGGGCGGGGGAGCAGTTCTTC. Translated, it gives CASSPGAGEQFF.

The chain uses TRBV20-1 and TRBJ1-2; D not resolved. V lost 6 bases to trimming and J lost 4 bases, with 18 bases between them. The CDR3 totals 14 residues. Germline V gene sequence: CDR1 DFQATT, CDR2 SNEGSKA (reference sequence). The CDR3 DNA reads as TGCAGTGCCTCCACCCCCGGAGCCCGCTATGGCTACACCTTC. Its protein is CSASTPGARYGYTF.

This clonotype has just a few counts. DNA of the CDR3: TGTGCCAGCAAGCTATTCCGAGGGAGCACCATATATTTT. Its protein is CASKLFRGSTIYF. The chain carries TRBV7-2 and TRBJ1-3; D ambiguous. The CDR3 extends over 13 amino acids. The germline V gene encodes CDR1 SGHTA and CDR2 FQGNSA. Trimming stripped 7 bases from V and 9 bases from J, with 16 bases between.

The genes are TRBV20-1 and TRBJ2-1; 15 bases map to TRBD2. Germline lookup yields CDR1 DFQATT and CDR2 SNEGSKA (reference sequence). With 1 base clipped from V and 10 bases from J, the junction kept 23 bases outside the gene matches. The CDR3 is 21 amino acids. In DNA form, the CDR3 reads TGCAGTGCTAGAGGTCCCACCGGACTAGCGGGAGGGCCGGGGCTTTGGAACGAGCAGTTCTTC. This gives the protein CSARGPTGLAGGPGLWNEQFF.